Listed below are T cell receptor beta chains from one sample, sequenced in a study of radiation and T cells in renal cell carcinoma. The assay was immunoSEQ multiplex PCR, and TCRdb's table has in-frame clones only and misses some. The data hold 100,000 to 150,000 clones, with roughly four fifths observed a single time. Sequencing used blood, obtained from a patient whose treatment included radiotherapy and nephrectomy. These receptors all come from a woman aged 55-70 years with renal cell carcinoma. Both conserved end residues are part of each CDR3. A D gene is named only where the DNA matches it firmly. Clone sizes are given selectively: once, few, many, or a class where the clone is expanded.

clone size: .
D gene: TRBD1
J gene: TRBJ1-1
V gene: TRBV19
CDR3 protein: CASRRQGALTEAFF
CDR3 DNA: TGTGCCAGTAGGAGACAGGGGGCGCTCACTGAAGCTTTCTTT

clone size: .
D gene: TRBD2
J gene: TRBJ2-3
V gene: TRBV27
CDR3 protein: CASTVTTSGATQYF
CDR3 DNA: TGTGCCAGCACCGTAACTACTAGCGGGGCGACGCAGTATTTT

clone size: .
D gene: .
J gene: TRBJ1-1
V gene: TRBV15
CDR3 protein: CATSSASKAFF
CDR3 DNA: TGTGCCACCAGCAGCGCATCGAAAGCTTTCTTT

clone size: .
D gene: TRBD1
J gene: TRBJ1-1
V gene: TRBV5-1
CDR3 protein: CASSDGPGDRGPAFF
CDR3 DNA: TGCGCCAGCAGCGATGGGCCGGGGGACAGGGGGCCCGCTTTCTTT

clone size: .
D gene: .
J gene: TRBJ1-1
V gene: TRBV11-2
CDR3 protein: CASTQSVRMNTEAFF
CDR3 DNA: TGTGCCAGCACCCAGAGCGTCAGGATGAACACTGAAGCTTTCTTT

clone size: .
D gene: TRBD1
J gene: TRBJ1-1
V gene: TRBV10-3
CDR3 protein: CAISESRGRSERTEAFF
CDR3 DNA: TGTGCCATCAGTGAGTCCAGGGGGCGGTCCGAACGGACTGAAGCTTTCTTT

clone size: .
D gene: TRBD1
J gene: TRBJ1-5
V gene: TRBV28
CDR3 protein: CASSLDRGSSQPQHF
CDR3 DNA: TGTGCCAGCAGTTTAGACAGGGGATCCAGCCAGCCCCAGCATTTT

clone size: .
D gene: .
J gene: TRBJ2-7
V gene: TRBV10-3
CDR3 protein: CAISESAQTYEQYF
CDR3 DNA: TGTGCCATCAGTGAGTCGGCACAGACCTACGAGCAGTACTTC

clone size: .
D gene: .
J gene: TRBJ1-1
V gene: TRBV5-6
CDR3 protein: CASSFRTSRAFF
CDR3 DNA: TGTGCCAGCAGCTTTAGGACCTCGCGGGCTTTCTTT

clone size: .
D gene: .
J gene: TRBJ1-5
V gene: TRBV30
CDR3 protein: CAWSKKPGAENQPQHF
CDR3 DNA: TGTGCCTGGAGTAAGAAACCTGGGGCGGAAAATCAGCCCCAGCATTTT

clone size: .
D gene: .
J gene: TRBJ2-3
V gene: TRBV7-9
CDR3 protein: CASSLASHTDTQYF
CDR3 DNA: TGTGCCAGCAGCTTGGCATCCCACACAGATACGCAGTATTTT

clone size: .
D gene: .
J gene: TRBJ1-2
V gene: TRBV7-9
CDR3 protein: CASSYMINYGYTF
CDR3 DNA: TGTGCCAGCAGCTATATGATTAACTATGGCTACACCTTC

clone size: .
D gene: .
J gene: TRBJ2-5
V gene: TRBV20-1
CDR3 protein: CSQDRLETQYF
CDR3 DNA: TGCAGTCAAGACCGTCTAGAGACCCAGTACTTC

clone size: .
D gene: TRBD1
J gene: TRBJ2-7
V gene: TRBV15
CDR3 protein: CATSRELQGASEQYF
CDR3 DNA: TGTGCCACCAGCAGAGAATTACAGGGGGCAAGTGAGCAGTACTTC

clone size: few
D gene: .
J gene: TRBJ2-2
V gene: TRBV19
CDR3 protein: CASSIGSLGELFF
CDR3 DNA: TGTGCCAGTAGTATAGGATCACTCGGGGAGCTGTTTTTT

clone size: .
D gene: .
J gene: TRBJ1-1
V gene: TRBV7-2
CDR3 protein: CASSFYLGGRITEAFF
CDR3 DNA: TGTGCCAGCAGCTTTTATTTGGGGGGAAGGATAACTGAAGCTTTCTTT

clone size: once
D gene: TRBD1
J gene: TRBJ1-2
V gene: TRBV7-3
CDR3 protein: CASSPGTGLFYGYTF
CDR3 DNA: TGTGCCAGCAGCCCAGGGACAGGGCTTTTCTATGGCTACACCTTC

clone size: once
D gene: TRBD1
J gene: TRBJ2-5
V gene: TRBV19
CDR3 protein: CASSVGQGAETQYF
CDR3 DNA: TGTGCCAGTAGTGTTGGACAGGGCGCAGAGACCCAGTACTTC

clone size: .
D gene: .
J gene: TRBJ2-7
V gene: TRBV14
CDR3 protein: CASSLGTLPYEQYF
CDR3 DNA: TGTGCCAGCAGCCTAGGGACCCTACCCTACGAGCAGTACTTC

clone size: .
D gene: .
J gene: TRBJ2-7
V gene: TRBV18
CDR3 protein: CASSPSGLLGEVEQYF
CDR3 DNA: TGTGCCAGCTCACCATCTGGATTACTAGGGGAGGTCGAGCAGTACTTC

clone size: once
D gene: .
J gene: TRBJ2-7
V gene: TRBV2
CDR3 protein: CASSGWASSSYEQYF
CDR3 DNA: TGTGCCAGCAGTGGGTGGGCCTCGAGCTCCTACGAGCAGTACTTC

clone size: .
D gene: .
J gene: TRBJ2-7
V gene: TRBV13
CDR3 protein: CASSSSGTFYEQYF
CDR3 DNA: TGTGCCAGCAGCTCGAGTGGAACCTTCTACGAGCAGTACTTC

clone size: .
D gene: TRBD1
J gene: TRBJ2-1
V gene: TRBV27
CDR3 protein: CASSLSPDRGFPYNEQFF
CDR3 DNA: TGTGCCAGCAGTTTATCGCCGGACAGGGGATTCCCTTACAATGAGCAGTTCTTC

clone size: .
D gene: TRBD1
J gene: TRBJ1-5
V gene: TRBV5-4
CDR3 protein: CASSSGTGLNQPQHF
CDR3 DNA: TGTGCCAGCAGCTCCGGGACAGGGTTGAATCAGCCCCAGCATTTT

clone size: .
D gene: .
J gene: TRBJ2-6
V gene: TRBV19
CDR3 protein: CASLRRGGEAGANVLTF
CDR3 DNA: TGTGCCAGTCTTAGGAGAGGAGGGGAGGCAGGGGCCAACGTCCTGACTTTC

clone size: once
D gene: .
J gene: TRBJ2-3
V gene: TRBV27
CDR3 protein: CASKFGFFSTDTQYF
CDR3 DNA: TGTGCCAGCAAGTTTGGGTTCTTTAGCACAGATACGCAGTATTTT

clone size: .
D gene: .
J gene: TRBJ2-7
V gene: TRBV2
CDR3 protein: CASSELRSGIEQYF
CDR3 DNA: TGTGCCAGCAGTGAGCTCCGTTCCGGGATTGAGCAGTACTTC

clone size: .
D gene: .
J gene: TRBJ1-5
V gene: TRBV7-2
CDR3 protein: CASSLDPSGNQPQHF
CDR3 DNA: TGTGCCAGCAGCTTAGATCCGAGCGGGAATCAGCCCCAGCATTTT

clone size: .
D gene: .
J gene: TRBJ1-4
V gene: TRBV4-3
CDR3 protein: CASSEAWVTNEKLFF
CDR3 DNA: TGCGCCAGCAGCGAAGCTTGGGTTACTAATGAAAAACTGTTTTTT

clone size: .
D gene: .
J gene: TRBJ2-2
V gene: TRBV28
CDR3 protein: CATRQGPNTGELFF
CDR3 DNA: TGTGCCACCCGGCAGGGCCCAAACACCGGGGAGCTGTTTTTT